This T cell receptor (beta chain) was recovered during a study of T cell responses to AZD1222 COVID-19 vaccine. Only in-frame clones appear in the TCRdb table, and some are missing; sequencing was by immunoSEQ multiplex PCR. Of around 150,000 clones detected, about four fifths appear once; the ten largest clones hold over 4%. The CDR3 loop spans 11 amino acids. CDR1 is DFQATT, CDR2 SNEGSKA, per germline (reference sequence). V gave up 5 bases and J gave up 7 bases, with 12 bases separating them. The rearrangement joins TRBV20-1 to TRBJ2-7, with D possibly being TRBD1 (5 bases). The clonotype originates from an adult in good health. The sample was peripheral blood, taken on day 0 of AZD1222 vaccination. The CDR3 DNA sequence: TGCAGTGCTTCACGAAAGGGGGAGCAGTACTTC. As protein: CSASRKGEQYF.